This entry concerns a single T cell receptor (beta chain). What it binds is unknown. The roughly 120-subject validation cohort, separate from the roughly 700-subject first cohort, included the donors. The data derive from a study of cytomegalovirus exposure and HLA in healthy donors. This CDR3 contains 17 residues. Germline assignment: CDR1 ENHRY and CDR2 SYGVKD. With V trimmed by 5 bases and J by 1 base, 10 bases remained unmatched. Study results and caveats: TCR clusters originating in the first cohort tended to co-occur in the 110 or so validation repertoires, according to a later analysis. Whilst most TCR sequences proved rare, a subset of public TCRs occurred across many donors. Specific recognition of CMV antigens was confirmed in vitro for three chains (all CMV-associated).

Using immunoSEQ multiplex PCR, the repertoire was profiled, and TCRdb retains in-frame clones only, with some absent. The sample lists some 85,000 clones; about 96% were seen once. This TCR was sampled from a woman between 18 and 30 years old in good health and CMV-seronegative. J is TRBJ2-2 and V is TRBV10-3, with TRBD1 identical over 7 bases. The sequencing sample was made of PBMCs. CDR3 protein: CAISHRRTGLNTGELFF. In nucleotides, the CDR3 is TGTGCCATCAGTCATAGGAGGACAGGACTGAACACCGGGGAGCTGTTTTTT.